This TCR beta chain is from a study of somatic mutations in T cells in chronic GVHD (dated by TCRdb to 2020 to 2022). For sorting, staining was done with anti-CD3, anti-CD4, anti-CD8 and a Vbeta20 antibody from the IOTest Beta Mark kit on a FACSAria III, reaching purity above 98%. Peripheral blood was collected in sodium heparin tubes and mononuclear cells were isolated by Ficoll-Paque PLUS density gradient centrifugation. CD4+ Vbeta20+, CD4+ Vbeta20-, and CD8+ T cell fractions were FACS-sorted before TCRbeta deep sequencing. Isolated genomic DNA was used for TCRbeta deep sequencing. TCRbeta CDR3 sequencing and initial data processing were performed as a commercial service with the immunoSEQ assay. Per the source publication's procedure: Reads were demultiplexed, adapter and primer sequences were removed, similar clones were merged by frequency-ratio clustering, and V, D, J genes were annotated with IMGT. TCRdb limited this immuneACCESS table to in-frame rearrangements with V and J called. A share of clones is missing; checked studies link under half to unresolved V genes, and the rest is unexplained. The DNA was the basis for D and trimming; V, J and clone size are from that table. Present in this sample are 13,000 or so clones, around 80% of which were seen just once. About a third of the sample belongs to the ten largest clones.

Cut back by 2 bases and 1 base, the V and J ends lie 8 bases apart. CDR1 and CDR2 are drawn from the germline V gene: KGHSH, LQKENI. Taken from cysteine to phenylalanine, the CDR3 has 14 residues. This entry keeps only the CDR3 DNA: 42 bases, framed from base 1. As for this clone: Its antigen is unknown. No quality values exist for individual bases; no much larger clone is one base distant.

This chain joins TRBV18 to TRBJ1-1, and possibly TRBD1, on 6 matching bases. This clonotype originated in a male patient aged 45 to 59 with chronic graft-versus-host disease. Following a transplant, some T lymphocytes may have been derived from the graft donor. The sample consisted of Vbeta20-negative CD4+ T cells from blood. This specimen's cell subset or site label, interpreted: CD4+ T cells sorted as TCR Vbeta20 negative by flow cytometry. The DNA is TGTGCCAGCTCACCAGGGGGCGGGAACACTGAAGCTTTCTTT. Its protein product is CASSPGGGNTEAFF.